This T cell receptor beta chain comes out of a study of T-cell memory formation after mild COVID-19. Overall study: TCR clusters largely stayed donor specific. Study conclusions and caveats: Clones that contracted from day 15 to 85 were balanced CD4/CD8, while later expanders leaned CD4+. Cross-reactive memory apparently joined, as some responding clones appeared in pre-infection memory.

A 5'RACE reaction primed in the constant segment made cDNA libraries of TCR alpha and TCR beta, and these carried sample barcodes and UMIs. Using its own MiXCR run on the 5' RACE reads, TCRdb lists one record per CDR3 protein. The sample consists of 250,000 to 350,000 distinct CDR3 sequences, roughly an eighth of them appearing once. This clonotype showed up just a few times. What it binds is not known. CDR3 length: 17 residues. The germline V gene has CDR1 SGHRS and CDR2 YFSETQ. Trimming stripped 4 bases from V and 0 bases from J, with 20 bases between. The gene calls are TRBV5-1 and TRBJ2-7, with D possibly matching TRBD2 (6 bases). What was sequenced was PBMCs or a T cell subset sorted from them (not recorded which). The clonotype originates from a man aged 18 to 35 who had mild COVID-19 (a few samples of this study predate the infection). Cell type and time point are not known. DNA for the CDR3: TGCGCCAGCAGCGCCGGGCGGGGATCCTCAAGCTCCTACGAGCAGTACTTC. It codes for CASSAGRGSSSSYEQYF.